The table lists the clone carrying this T cell receptor (beta chain) with a count of one. Its antigen is unknown. This entry comes from a study of cytomegalovirus exposure and HLA in healthy donors. Study conclusions and caveats: The classifier was said to identify cytomegalovirus status with high specificity and sensitivity.

TCRdb's table, derived via immunoSEQ multiplex PCR, lists solely in-frame clones and lacks some. The sample yields around 150,000 clones, approximately 80% seen once. The length of the CDR3 is 13 residues. V was trimmed by 4 bases and J by 1 base, leaving 8 bases between them. CDR1 SGDLS and CDR2 YYNGEE come from the germline V gene. The sequenced sample was PBMCs. This sequence was found in a man aged 25 to 40 in good health and CMV-seropositive. This chain links TRBV9 with TRBJ1-1; no clear D. For the CDR3, the DNA is TGTGCCAGCAGCCAGAAACCGAACACTGAAGCTTTCTTT. This codes for CASSQKPNTEAFF. Supplemented by reference TRBV9 and TRBJ1-1, the full variable domain reads DSGVTQTPKHLITATGQRVTLRCSPRSGDLSVYWYQQSLDQGLQFLIQYYNGEERAKGNILERFSAQQFPDLHSELNLSSLELGDSALYFCASSQKPNTEAFFGQGTRLTVV.